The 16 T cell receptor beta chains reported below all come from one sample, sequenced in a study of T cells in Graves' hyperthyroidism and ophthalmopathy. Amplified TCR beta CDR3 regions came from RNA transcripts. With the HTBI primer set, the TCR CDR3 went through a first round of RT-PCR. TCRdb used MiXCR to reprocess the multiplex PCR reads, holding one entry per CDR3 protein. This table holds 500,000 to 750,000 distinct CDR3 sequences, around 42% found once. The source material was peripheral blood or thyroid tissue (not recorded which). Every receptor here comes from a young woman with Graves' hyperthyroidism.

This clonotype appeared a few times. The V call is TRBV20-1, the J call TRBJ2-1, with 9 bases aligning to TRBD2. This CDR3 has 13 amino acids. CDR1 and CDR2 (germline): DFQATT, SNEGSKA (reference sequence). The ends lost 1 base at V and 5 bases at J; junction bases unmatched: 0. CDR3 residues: CSARGTSDNEQFF. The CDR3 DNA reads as TGCAGTGCTAGAGGGACTAGCGACAATGAGCAGTTCTTC.

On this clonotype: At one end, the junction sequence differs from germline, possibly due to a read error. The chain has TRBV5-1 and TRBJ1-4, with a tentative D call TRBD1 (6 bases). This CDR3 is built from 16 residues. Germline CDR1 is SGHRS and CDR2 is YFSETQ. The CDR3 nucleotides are TGTGCCAGCAGCTTAGCGCCGGGGGGCAGCAGTGAAAAACTGTTTTTT. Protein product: CASSLAPGGSSEKLFF.

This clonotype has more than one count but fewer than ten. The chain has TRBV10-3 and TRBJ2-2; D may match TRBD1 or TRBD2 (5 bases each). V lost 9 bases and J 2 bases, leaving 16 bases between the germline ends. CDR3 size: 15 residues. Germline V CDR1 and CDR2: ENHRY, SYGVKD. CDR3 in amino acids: CAMSPGTANTGELFF. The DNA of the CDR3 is TGTGCCATGAGCCCCGGGACCGCTAACACCGGGGAGCTGTTTTTT.

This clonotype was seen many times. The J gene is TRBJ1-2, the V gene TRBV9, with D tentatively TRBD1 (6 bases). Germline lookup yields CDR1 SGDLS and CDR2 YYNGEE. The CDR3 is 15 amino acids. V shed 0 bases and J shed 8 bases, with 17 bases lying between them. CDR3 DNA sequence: TGTGCCAGCAGCGTAGCGCCGGAACAGGGCATAGGCTACACCTTC. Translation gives CASSVAPEQGIGYTF.

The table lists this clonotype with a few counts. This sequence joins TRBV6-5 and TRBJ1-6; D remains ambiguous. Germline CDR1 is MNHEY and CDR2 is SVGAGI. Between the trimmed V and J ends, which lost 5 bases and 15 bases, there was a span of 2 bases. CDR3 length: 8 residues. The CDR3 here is CASSLLHF. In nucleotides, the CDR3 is TGTGCCAGCAGTCTCCTCCACTTT.

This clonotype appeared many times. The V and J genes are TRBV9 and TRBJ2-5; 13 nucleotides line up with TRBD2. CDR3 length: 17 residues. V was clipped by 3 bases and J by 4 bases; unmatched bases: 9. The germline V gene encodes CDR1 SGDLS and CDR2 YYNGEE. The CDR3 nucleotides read TGTGCCAGCAGCGCAACGACCGGACTAGCGGGAGTAGAGACCCAGTACTTC. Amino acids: CASSATTGLAGVETQYF. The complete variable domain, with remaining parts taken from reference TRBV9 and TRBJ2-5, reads DSGVTQTPKHLITATGQRVTLRCSPRSGDLSVYWYQQSLDQGLQFLIQYYNGEERAKGNILERFSAQQFPDLHSELNLSSLELGDSALYFCASSATTGLAGVETQYFGPGTRLLVL.

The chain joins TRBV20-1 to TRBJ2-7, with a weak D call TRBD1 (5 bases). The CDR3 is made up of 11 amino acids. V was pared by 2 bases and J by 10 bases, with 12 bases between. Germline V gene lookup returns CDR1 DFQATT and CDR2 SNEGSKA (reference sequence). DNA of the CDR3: TGCAGTGCTAGATCGACAGTCAATCAGTACTTC. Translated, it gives CSARSTVNQYF.

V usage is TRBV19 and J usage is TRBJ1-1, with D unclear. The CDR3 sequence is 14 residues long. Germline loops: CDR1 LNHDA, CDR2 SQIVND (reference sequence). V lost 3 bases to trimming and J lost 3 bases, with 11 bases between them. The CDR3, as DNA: TGTGCCAGTAGTATGGCGGGAGGGTACACTGAAGCTTTCTTT. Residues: CASSMAGGYTEAFF.

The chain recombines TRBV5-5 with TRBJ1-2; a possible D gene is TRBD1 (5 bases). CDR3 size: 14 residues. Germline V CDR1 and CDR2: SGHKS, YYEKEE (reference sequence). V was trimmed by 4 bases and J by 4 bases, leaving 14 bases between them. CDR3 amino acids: CASSQGLAGYGYTF. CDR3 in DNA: TGTGCCAGCAGCCAGGGACTAGCGGGCTATGGCTACACCTTC.

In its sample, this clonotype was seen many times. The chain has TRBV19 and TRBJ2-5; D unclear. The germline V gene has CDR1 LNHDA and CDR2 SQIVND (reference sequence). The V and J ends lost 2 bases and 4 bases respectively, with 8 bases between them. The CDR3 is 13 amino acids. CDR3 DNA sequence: TGTGCCAGTAGTATAACCCCCGGAGAGACCCAGTACTTC. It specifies CASSITPGETQYF. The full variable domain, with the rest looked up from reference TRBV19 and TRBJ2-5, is DGGITQSPKYLFRKEGQNVTLSCEQNLNHDAMYWYRQDPGQGLRLIYYSQIVNDFQKGDIAEGYSVSREKKESFPLTVTSAQKNPTAFYLCASSITPGETQYFGPGTRLLVL.

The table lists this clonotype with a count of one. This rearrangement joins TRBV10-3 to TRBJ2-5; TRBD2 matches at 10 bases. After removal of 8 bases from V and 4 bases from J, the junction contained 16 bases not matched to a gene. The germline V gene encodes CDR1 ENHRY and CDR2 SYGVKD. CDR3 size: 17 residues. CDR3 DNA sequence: TGTGCCATCGCTTCACCCCTAGCGGGAGAGGAGCTAGAGACCCAGTACTTC. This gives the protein CAIASPLAGEELETQYF.

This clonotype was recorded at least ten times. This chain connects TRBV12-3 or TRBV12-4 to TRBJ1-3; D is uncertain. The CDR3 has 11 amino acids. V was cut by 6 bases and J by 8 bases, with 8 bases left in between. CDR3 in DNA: TGTGCCAGCAGCCTTGAACACACCATATATTTT. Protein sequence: CASSLEHTIYF.

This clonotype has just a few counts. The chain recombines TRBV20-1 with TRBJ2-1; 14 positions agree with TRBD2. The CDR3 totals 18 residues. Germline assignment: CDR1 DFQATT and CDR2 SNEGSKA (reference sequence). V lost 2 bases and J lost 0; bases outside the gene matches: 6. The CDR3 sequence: CSARPWTSGRSSYNEQFF. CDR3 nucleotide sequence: TGCAGTGCTAGACCCTGGACTAGCGGGAGGAGCTCCTACAATGAGCAGTTCTTC.

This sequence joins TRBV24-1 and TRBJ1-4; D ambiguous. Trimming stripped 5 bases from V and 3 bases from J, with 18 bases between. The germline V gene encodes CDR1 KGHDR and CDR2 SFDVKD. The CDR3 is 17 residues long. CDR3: CATSVPSGRAANEKLFF. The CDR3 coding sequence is TGTGCCACCAGTGTGCCTAGCGGGAGGGCTGCTAATGAAAAACTGTTTTTT.

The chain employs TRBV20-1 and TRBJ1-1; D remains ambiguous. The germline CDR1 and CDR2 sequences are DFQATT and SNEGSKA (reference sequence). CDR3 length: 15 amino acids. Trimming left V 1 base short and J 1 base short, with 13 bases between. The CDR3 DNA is TGCAGTGCTAGAGCGGGTGCCGGGAAGAACACTGAAGCTTTCTTT. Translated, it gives CSARAGAGKNTEAFF.

The CDR3 DNA follows: TGTGCCAGCAGTGTTAGCGGGAGGGACACAGATACGCAGTATTTT. Protein product: CASSVSGRDTDTQYF. The rearrangement joins TRBV12-3 or TRBV12-4 to TRBJ2-3; TRBD2 aligns across 11 bases. J was trimmed by 2 bases and V by 5 bases; bases with no gene match: 3. The CDR3 length is 15 residues.